This is a list of T cell receptor beta chains from one sample in a study of beta chain features in type 1 diabetes. Repertoires were generated with immunoSEQ multiplex PCR, while TCRdb's copy carries only in-frame clones and drops some. In the table there are about 250,000 clones, around an eighth of which are singletons. Sequencing was performed on naive CD4+ T cells from blood. The receptors here all came from a woman between 40 and 55 years old in good health. Both conserved end residues are part of each CDR3. The order of the fields is clone size, V gene, J gene, CDR3 length, D gene, CDR3 protein, CDR3 DNA. The D gene is left open where the match is weak. Clone size is given for some rows only: seen once, a few or many times, or a class if the clone is expanded.

NA	TRBV6-6	TRBJ1-1	16	NA	CASRTPGHELNTEAFF	TGTGCCAGCAGAACCCCGGGACATGAGTTGAACACTGAAGCTTTCTTT
few	TRBV7-2	TRBJ2-7	12	NA	CASSPNTYEQYF	TGTGCCAGCAGCCCAAACACCTACGAGCAGTACTTC
few	TRBV5-1	TRBJ1-6	16	NA	CASSLATWGSNSPLHF	TGCGCCAGCAGCTTGGCAACTTGGGGCTCGAATTCACCCCTCCACTTT
NA	TRBV9	TRBJ1-1	13	NA	CASSPNGFSEAFF	TGTGCCAGCAGCCCAAATGGTTTCAGTGAAGCTTTCTTT
NA	TRBV7-9	TRBJ2-7	14	TRBD1	CASSKGTGSYEQYF	TGTGCCAGCAGCAAAGGGACAGGTTCCTACGAGCAGTACTTC
NA	TRBV19	TRBJ1-1	15	NA	CASSIKTEMNTEAFF	TGTGCCAGTAGTATTAAGACAGAAATGAACACTGAAGCTTTCTTT
few	TRBV15	TRBJ1-2	13	NA	CATSSPGTLSYTF	TGTGCCACCAGCAGTCCCGGGACACTGAGCTACACCTTC
NA	TRBV7-2	TRBJ2-5	19	TRBD2	CASSFPGLAGDWYQETQYF	TGTGCCAGCAGCTTCCCGGGACTAGCGGGGGATTGGTACCAAGAGACCCAGTACTTC
few	TRBV2	TRBJ2-3	14	TRBD2	CASRWRGATDTQYF	TGTGCCAGCAGGTGGCGGGGGGCCACAGATACGCAGTATTTT
few	TRBV5-1	TRBJ2-5	14	NA	CASRRSGIQETQYF	TGCGCCAGCAGAAGGAGCGGAATACAAGAGACCCAGTACTTC
few	TRBV10-3	TRBJ2-1	15	TRBD1	CATSKTGTGDNEQFF	TGTGCCACTTCCAAGACCGGGACAGGAGACAATGAGCAGTTCTTC
NA	TRBV29-1	TRBJ1-1	13	NA	CSVAARLNTEAFF	TGCAGCGTAGCGGCCAGATTGAACACTGAAGCTTTCTTT
few	TRBV7-2	TRBJ2-3	17	NA	CASSASRRGRGTDTQYF	TGTGCCAGCAGCGCCTCCAGGCGGGGGCGCGGCACAGATACGCAGTATTTT
few	TRBV9	TRBJ2-3	15	NA	CASSVAGLYTDTQYF	TGTGCCAGCAGCGTAGCGGGACTGTACACAGATACGCAGTATTTT
few	TRBV28	TRBJ1-4	16	TRBD1	CASSLITDRGREKLFF	TGTGCCAGCAGCCTCATCACGGACAGGGGAAGAGAAAAACTGTTTTTT
few	TRBV4-3	TRBJ2-2	19	TRBD2	CASSQGFVAGSGTTGELFF	TGCGCCAGCAGCCAAGGCTTTGTAGCGGGGAGTGGGACCACCGGGGAGCTGTTTTTT
few	TRBV7-2	TRBJ1-2	15	NA	CASSSHLRIIYGYTF	TGTGCCAGCAGCTCCCATTTGCGGATAATCTATGGCTACACCTTC
few	TRBV5-6	TRBJ2-5	15	NA	CASSWGHSIQETQYF	TGTGCCAGCAGCTGGGGCCACTCAATCCAAGAGACCCAGTACTTC
few	TRBV7-2	TRBJ2-3	13	TRBD2	CASSDSGGNTQYF	TGTGCCAGCAGCGACAGCGGGGGCAATACGCAGTATTTT
few	TRBV7-9	TRBJ1-2	13	NA	CASSRTANYGYTF	TGTGCCAGCAGCCGGACAGCGAACTATGGCTACACCTTC